A few counts support the clone carrying this T cell receptor beta chain. The antigen is unknown. CDR3 length equals 16 residues. V was pared by 2 bases and J by 5 bases, with 12 bases of the junction left unmatched. CDR1 is SGHKS and CDR2 is YYEKEE in the germline V gene (reference sequence). This specimen belongs to a study of response to subunit inactivated influenza vaccine. Study-level findings and limits: T cells newly recruited by each seasonal influenza vaccination are few, the authors suggested.

TCRdb reprocessed the RT-PCR reads via MiXCR and lists one record per CDR3 protein. This sample carries 400,000 to 550,000 distinct CDR3 sequences, about 25% of them seen once, and the ten largest clones take approximately 1.9%. The material was CD4+ T cells sorted from PBMCs, obtained 5 days after vaccination. The chain combines TRBV5-5 with TRBJ1-1; 7 nucleotides agree with TRBD1. The TCR sequence derives from a man between 45 and 60 years old who received an inactivated influenza vaccine. The CDR3 is CASSFTQNQGGTEAFF. In DNA form, the CDR3 reads TGTGCCAGCAGCTTCACCCAGAACCAGGGGGGAACTGAAGCTTTCTTT. Full variable domain (outside the CDR3, taken from reference TRBV5-5 and TRBJ1-1): DAGVTQSPTHLIKTRGQQVTLRCSPISGHKSVSWYQQVLGQGPQFIFQYYEKEERGRGNFPDRFSARQFPNYSSELNVNALLLGDSALYLCASSFTQNQGGTEAFFGQGTRLTVV.